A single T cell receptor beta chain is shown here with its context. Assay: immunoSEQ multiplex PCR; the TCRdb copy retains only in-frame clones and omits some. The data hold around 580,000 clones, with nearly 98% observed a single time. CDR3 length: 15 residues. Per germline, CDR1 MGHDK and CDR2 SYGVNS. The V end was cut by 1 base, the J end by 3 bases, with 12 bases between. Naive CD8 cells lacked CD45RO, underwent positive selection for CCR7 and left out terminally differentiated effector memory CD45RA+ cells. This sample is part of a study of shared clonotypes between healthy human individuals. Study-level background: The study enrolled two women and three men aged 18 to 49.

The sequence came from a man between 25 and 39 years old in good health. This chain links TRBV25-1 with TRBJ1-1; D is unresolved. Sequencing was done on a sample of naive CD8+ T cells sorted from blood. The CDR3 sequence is CASSEWAGRDTEAFF. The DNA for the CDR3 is TGTGCCAGCAGTGAATGGGCAGGACGGGACACTGAAGCTTTCTTT.